This passage covers 7 T cell receptor beta chains from one sample sequenced in a study of neurological immune-mediated disorders (dated by TCRdb to 2018 to 2020). Library preparation used 5' RACE. Sequencing instrument: Illumina HiSeq 2500. In TCRdb, the public reads were trimmed at Q25 with fastp and aligned with MiXCR, with productive beta chains retained. Identical CDR3 proteins give one entry, which carries the most common genes and DNA. Here the sample has 25,000 to 40,000 distinct CDR3 sequences; over 1.2% occur a single time. The ten largest account for around a tenth of the sample. Sequencing was performed on PBMCs. The receptors here all came from a woman younger than 45 with multiple sclerosis.

This clonotype has ten or more counts. V is TRBV7-2 and J is TRBJ2-3; no clear D gene. The germline CDR1 and CDR2 sequences are SGHTA and FQGNSA. The V end lost 2 bases, the J end lost 4 bases, and 7 bases lay between the germline ends. The CDR3 has 13 amino acids. This chain's CDR3 is CASSLRRADTQYF. The CDR3 DNA reads as TGTGCCAGCAGCTTACGTCGGGCAGATACGCAGTATTTT.

Concerning this clonotype: The final CDR3 position lacks the conserved phenylalanine or tryptophan, pointing to a likely read error. The rearrangement links TRBV7-7 to TRBJ2-5; D gene uncertain. Trimming removed 4 bases at V and 1 base at J, with 10 bases between. There are 14 residues in the CDR3. Looked up from germline, CDR1 is SSHAT and CDR2 is FNYEAQ (reference sequence). The CDR3 DNA is TGTGCCAGCAGCTACGGACGGTCCCAAGAGACCCAGTACTGC. This sequence encodes CASSYGRSQETQYC.

This clonotype was counted ten times or more. The rearrangement uses TRBV3-1 and TRBJ1-2, with D uncertain. This CDR3 comprises 14 residues. CDR1 is LGHDT and CDR2 is YNNKEL in the germline V gene (reference sequence). V lost 0 bases, J lost 4 bases, and 9 bases lay in between. The CDR3 loop reads CASSQDEGGYGYTF. The CDR3 DNA is TGTGCCAGCAGCCAAGATGAGGGAGGCTATGGCTACACCTTC. Supplemented by reference TRBV3-1 and TRBJ1-2, the full variable domain reads DTAVSQTPKYLVTQMGNDKSIKCEQNLGHDTMYWYKQDSKKFLKIMFSYNNKELIINETVPNRFSPKSPDKAHLNLHINSLELGDSAVYFCASSQDEGGYGYTFGSGTRLTVV.

This clonotype has at least ten counts. The gene calls are TRBV4-3 and TRBJ1-5, with D hard to call. With 0 bases removed from V and 5 bases from J, the gap between germline ends came to 11 bases. This CDR3 is built from 15 residues. Per germline, CDR1 LGHNA and CDR2 YSLEER. CDR3 sequence reads: CASSQDRRAHQPQHF. In DNA, the CDR3 is TGCGCCAGCAGCCAAGATCGGCGGGCGCATCAGCCCCAGCATTTT.

This clonotype appeared many times. In this CDR3 the conserved last residue, phenylalanine or tryptophan, is missing, so a read error is likely. The chain links TRBV6-2 or TRBV6-3 to TRBJ2-1; D gene uncertain. Germline V lookup: CDR1 MNHEY, CDR2 SVGEGT. V lost 7 bases and J 5 bases, leaving 9 bases between the germline ends. This CDR3 contains 12 residues. The CDR3 loop is CASKVPNNEQFC. The CDR3 nucleotides read TGTGCCAGCAAAGTCCCTAACAATGAGCAGTTCTGC.

This clonotype was picked up many times. This chain links TRBV3-1 with TRBJ2-3, with unresolved D. V was trimmed by 4 bases and J by 5 bases, leaving 13 bases between them. The CDR3 extends over 14 amino acids. Germline CDR1 and CDR2: LGHDT and YNNKEL (reference sequence). CDR3 loop: CASSLPHRRDTQYF. In nucleotides, the CDR3 is TGTGCCAGCAGCCTCCCCCACCGAAGAGATACGCAGTATTTT.

This clonotype showed up many times. J is TRBJ1-6 and V is TRBV15, with a tentative D call TRBD1 (6 bases). There are 15 residues in the CDR3. Between the trimmed V and J ends, which lost 1 base and 8 bases, there was a span of 12 bases. CDR1 and CDR2 from the germline V gene are LNHNV and YYDKDF (reference sequence). CDR3 sequence reads: CATSRVRGRHSPLHF. The CDR3 DNA reads as TGTGCCACCAGCAGAGTAAGGGGGAGACATTCACCCCTCCACTTT.